This T cell receptor beta chain comes out of a study of T cell clusters in autoimmune cytopenias. Across the whole study: A median of about 54,000 TRB reads per sample yielded a median around 2,500 distinct clonotypes. Study results and caveats: The cluster-lack signature was not seen for secondary cytopenia versus chronic lymphocytic leukemia. TRB repertoire shifts in secondary cytopenia and chronic lymphocytic leukemia mostly reflected lymphoma, not autoimmunity.

Germline CDR1 reads GTSNPN; CDR2 reads SVGIG (reference sequence). The CDR3 loop spans 14 amino acids. As to this clonotype: Its antigen remains unknown.

TRB was amplified by touch-down multiplex PCR, primer pools A and B combined. TCRdb re-called the multiplex PCR reads; every CDR3 protein appears as one record, without DNA. The sample holds under 2,500 distinct CDR3 sequences. TRB amplification used 250 ng of peripheral blood genomic DNA. The clonotype was recovered from a human donor with an autoimmune cytopenia or autoimmune hepatitis (not recorded which). The sequencing input was peripheral blood. The V gene is TRBV30, the J gene TRBJ2-3; TCRdb's D call, TRBD1, is unchecked because there is no DNA. The CDR3: CAWTPGTGMDTQYF.